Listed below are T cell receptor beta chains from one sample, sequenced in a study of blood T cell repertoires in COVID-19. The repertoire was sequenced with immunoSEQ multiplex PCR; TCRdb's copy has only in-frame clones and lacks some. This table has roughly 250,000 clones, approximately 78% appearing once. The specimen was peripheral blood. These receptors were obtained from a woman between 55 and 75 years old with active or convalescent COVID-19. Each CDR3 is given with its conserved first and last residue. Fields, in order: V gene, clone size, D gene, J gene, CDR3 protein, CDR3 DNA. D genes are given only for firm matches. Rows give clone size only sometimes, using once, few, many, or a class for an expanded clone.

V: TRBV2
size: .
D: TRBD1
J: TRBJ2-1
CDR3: CASIGQGDNEQFF
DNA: TGTGCCAGCATTGGACAGGGGGACAATGAGCAGTTCTTC

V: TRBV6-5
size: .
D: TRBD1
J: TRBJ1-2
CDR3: CASSYSADRVSGYTF
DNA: TGTGCCAGCAGTTACTCGGCGGACAGGGTATCCGGCTACACCTTC

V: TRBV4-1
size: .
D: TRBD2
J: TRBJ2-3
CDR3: CASSQRLAGGPGNTQYF
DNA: TGCGCCAGCAGCCAACGGCTAGCGGGGGGGCCAGGAAATACGCAGTATTTT

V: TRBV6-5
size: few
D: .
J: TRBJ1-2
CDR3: CASSYGGTGPGYTF
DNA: TGTGCCAGCAGTTACGGGGGTACAGGGCCTGGCTACACCTTC

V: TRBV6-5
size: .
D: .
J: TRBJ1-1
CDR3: CASSYERGWDEAFF
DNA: TGTGCCAGCAGTTACGAGAGGGGGTGGGATGAAGCTTTCTTT

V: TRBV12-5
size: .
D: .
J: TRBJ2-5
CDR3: CASGLVAGGYQETQYF
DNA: TGTGCTAGTGGTTTGGTGGCAGGGGGGTACCAAGAGACCCAGTACTTC

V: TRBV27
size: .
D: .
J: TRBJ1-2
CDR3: CASSTSRGGGNYGYTF
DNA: TGTGCCAGCAGTACCTCCCGAGGGGGTGGAAACTATGGCTACACCTTC

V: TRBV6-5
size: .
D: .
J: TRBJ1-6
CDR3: CASSYVGGYNSPLHF
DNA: TGTGCCAGCAGTTACGTAGGGGGATATAATTCACCCCTCCACTTT

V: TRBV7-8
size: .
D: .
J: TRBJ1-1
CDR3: CASSLQIVRGSTEAFF
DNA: TGTGCCAGCAGCTTACAGATCGTCAGGGGATCCACTGAAGCTTTCTTT

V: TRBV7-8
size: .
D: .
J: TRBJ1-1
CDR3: CASSLRGRGNTEAFF
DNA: TGTGCCAGCAGCCTCAGGGGCCGGGGGAACACTGAAGCTTTCTTT

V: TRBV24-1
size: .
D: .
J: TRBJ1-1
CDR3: CATRQGLKLDTEAFF
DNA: TGTGCCACCAGACAGGGTCTAAAATTGGACACTGAAGCTTTCTTT

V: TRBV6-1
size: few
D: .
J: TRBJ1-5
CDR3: CASSEGRDHQPQHF
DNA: TGTGCCAGCAGTGAAGGGAGGGACCATCAGCCCCAGCATTTT

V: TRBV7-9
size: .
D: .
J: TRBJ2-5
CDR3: CASSFGPAGQETQYF
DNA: TGTGCCAGCAGCTTTGGGCCCGCGGGGCAAGAGACCCAGTACTTC

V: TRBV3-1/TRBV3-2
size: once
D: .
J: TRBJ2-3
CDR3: CASSRASTDTQYF
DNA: TGTGCCAGCAGCCGCGCAAGCACAGATACGCAGTATTTT

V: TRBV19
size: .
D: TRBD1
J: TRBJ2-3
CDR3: CASSTRQGYTDTQYF
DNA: TGTGCCAGTAGTACCCGACAGGGCTACACAGATACGCAGTATTTT

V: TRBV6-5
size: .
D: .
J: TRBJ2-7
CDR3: CASRPTLGHTYEQYF
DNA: TGTGCCAGCAGACCGACCCTAGGACACACCTACGAGCAGTACTTC

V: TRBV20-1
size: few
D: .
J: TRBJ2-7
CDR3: CSARGPEWQYF
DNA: TGCAGTGCTAGGGGCCCGGAATGGCAGTACTTC

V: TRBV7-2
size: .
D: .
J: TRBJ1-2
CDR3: CASSLSRGVQVGYTF
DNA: TGTGCCAGCAGCTTAAGTCGGGGGGTTCAGGTTGGCTACACCTTC

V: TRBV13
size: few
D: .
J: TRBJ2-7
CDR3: CASSPQRGGGRSDF
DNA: TGTGCCAGCAGCCCCCAGAGGGGCGGGGGCCGTTCTGACTTC

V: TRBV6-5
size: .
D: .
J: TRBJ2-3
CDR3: CASSDSGTPQDTQYF
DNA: TGTGCCAGCAGTGACTCCGGGACTCCCCAGGATACGCAGTATTTT

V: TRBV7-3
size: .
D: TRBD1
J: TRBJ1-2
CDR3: CASSPQGQGRDYGYTF
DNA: TGTGCCAGCAGCCCTCAGGGACAGGGGAGGGACTATGGCTACACCTTC

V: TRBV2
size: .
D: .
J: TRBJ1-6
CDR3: CASSEGRGSYNSPLHF
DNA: TGTGCCAGCAGTGAAGGGCGGGGCTCCTATAATTCACCCCTCCACTTT

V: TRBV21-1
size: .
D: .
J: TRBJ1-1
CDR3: CASSRIGQGNTEAFF
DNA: TGTGCCAGCAGCAGAATTGGACAGGGGAACACTGAAGCTTTCTTT

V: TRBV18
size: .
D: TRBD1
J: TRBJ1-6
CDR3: CASSPPQGVGSPLHF
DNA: TGTGCCAGCTCACCACCGCAGGGGGTCGGTTCACCCCTCCACTTT

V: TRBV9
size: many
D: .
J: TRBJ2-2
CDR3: CASSRDFAGELFF
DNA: TGTGCCAGCAGCCGGGACTTTGCCGGGGAGCTGTTTTTT

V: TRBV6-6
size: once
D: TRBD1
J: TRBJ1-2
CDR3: CASSYSNRGYGYTF
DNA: TGTGCCAGCAGTTACTCGAACAGGGGTTATGGCTACACCTTC

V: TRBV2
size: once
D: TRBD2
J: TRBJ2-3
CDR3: CASSPSGGGSTDTQYF
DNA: TGTGCCAGCAGCCCGAGCGGGGGGGGTAGCACAGATACGCAGTATTTT

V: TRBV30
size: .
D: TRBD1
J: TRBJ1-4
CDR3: CAWSGRDRDEKLFF
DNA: TGTGCCTGGAGTGGGAGGGACAGGGACGAAAAACTGTTTTTT

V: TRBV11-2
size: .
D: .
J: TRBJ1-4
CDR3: CASTRGGVREKLFF
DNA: TGTGCCAGCACCCGAGGGGGGGTACGAGAAAAACTGTTTTTT

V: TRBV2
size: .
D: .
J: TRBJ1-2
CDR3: CASTPEGGGYGYTF
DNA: TGTGCCAGCACCCCCGAGGGGGGGGGCTATGGCTACACCTTC

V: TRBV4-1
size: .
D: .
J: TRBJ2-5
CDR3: CASSRDYQETQYF
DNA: TGCGCCAGCAGCCGTGACTATCAAGAGACCCAGTACTTC

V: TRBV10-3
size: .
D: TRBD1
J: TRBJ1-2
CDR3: CAISALTGVVGYTF
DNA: TGTGCCATCAGTGCCTTGACAGGGGTGGTAGGCTACACCTTC

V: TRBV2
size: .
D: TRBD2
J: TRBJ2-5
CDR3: CASSEAPSTSGGAPQETQYF
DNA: TGTGCCAGCAGTGAAGCGCCGTCCACTAGCGGGGGGGCCCCCCAAGAGACCCAGTACTTC

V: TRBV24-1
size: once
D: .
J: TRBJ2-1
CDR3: CATSDPTRTGNNEQFF
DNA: TGTGCCACCAGTGATCCTACTCGGACGGGAAACAATGAGCAGTTCTTC

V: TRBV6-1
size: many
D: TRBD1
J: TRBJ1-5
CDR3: CASSEEERTGDRWDQPQHF
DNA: TGTGCCAGCAGTGAAGAGGAACGGACAGGGGATCGCTGGGATCAGCCCCAGCATTTT

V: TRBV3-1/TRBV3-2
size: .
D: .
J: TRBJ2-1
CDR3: CASSQDQGTYNEQFF
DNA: TGTGCCAGCAGCCAAGATCAGGGGACATACAATGAGCAGTTCTTC

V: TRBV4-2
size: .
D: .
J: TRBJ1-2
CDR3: CASSQGDRTGMRLNYGYTF
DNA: TGTGCCAGCAGCCAAGGGGACCGCACAGGGATGCGGCTAAACTATGGCTACACCTTC

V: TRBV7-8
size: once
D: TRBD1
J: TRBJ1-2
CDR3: CASSLAETGTGGYTF
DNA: TGTGCCAGCAGCTTAGCTGAGACAGGGACTGGTGGCTACACCTTC